A selection of T cell receptor beta chains follows, all from one sample in a study of T cell responses to AZD1222 COVID-19 vaccine. Method: immunoSEQ multiplex PCR; TCRdb's copy keeps in-frame clones and lacks some. The repertoire holds over 95,000 clones, with 90% to 95% as singletons. Source: peripheral blood, taken on day 0 of AZD1222 vaccination. All receptors come from an adult in good health. CDR3s include the opening cysteine and the closing phenylalanine or tryptophan. Fields, in order: clone size, V gene, J gene, D gene, CDR3 DNA, CDR3 protein. D genes are given only for firm matches. Some rows have no size entry. The others give once, few or many, or a class for an expanded clone.

-	TRBV7-8	TRBJ1-5	-	TGTGCCAGCAGCTTAGCGCGAGATCAGCCCCAGCATTTT	CASSLARDQPQHF
-	TRBV28	TRBJ1-2	TRBD1	TGTGCCAGCAGGAAGGACAGGGTTAGGGGCTACACCTTC	CASRKDRVRGYTF
-	TRBV18	TRBJ2-3	TRBD1	TGTGCCAGCTCACTCACGGGACAGGGGTCAATTCTTAGCACAGATACGCAGTATTTT	CASSLTGQGSILSTDTQYF
once	TRBV7-8	TRBJ1-3	-	TGTGCCAGCAGCCACGCCCTACGGGGGGCTGGAAACACCATATATTTT	CASSHALRGAGNTIYF
-	TRBV29-1	TRBJ2-7	-	TGCAGCGGGTGGGGTTGGGGCAGGAACTCCTACGAGCAGTACTTC	CSGWGWGRNSYEQYF
-	TRBV11-2	TRBJ2-7	TRBD1	TGTGCCAGCAGCTCAGGCCGGACAGGGGTTTCCGAGCAGTACTTC	CASSSGRTGVSEQYF
-	TRBV29-1	TRBJ2-3	TRBD1	TGCAGCGTCGACAGGGACACAGATACGCAGTATTTT	CSVDRDTDTQYF
once	TRBV5-1	TRBJ1-1	-	TGCGCCAGCAGTTTCGGGACAAACACTGAAGCTTTCTTT	CASSFGTNTEAFF
-	TRBV7-2	TRBJ1-6	-	TGTGCCAGCAGCTTAGGCGGGGGATTTATGGATTCACCCCTCCACTTT	CASSLGGGFMDSPLHF
-	TRBV21-1	TRBJ2-7	-	TGTGCCAGCAGCAAAGAAATGATCGGGACGCGGGCCTACGAGCAGTACTTC	CASSKEMIGTRAYEQYF
-	TRBV7-8	TRBJ1-2	-	TGTGCCAGCAGCGTCGATAGGTCGCCGAACTATGGCTACACCTTC	CASSVDRSPNYGYTF
once	TRBV6-5	TRBJ2-1	-	TGTGCCAGCAGTTTCGGACGGTACTCCTACAATGAGCAGTTCTTC	CASSFGRYSYNEQFF
many	TRBV2	TRBJ1-1	TRBD1	TGTGCCAGCAGAGTGGACAGGGGGGACACTGAAGCTTTCTTT	CASRVDRGDTEAFF
-	TRBV6-5	TRBJ1-3	-	TGTGCCAGCAGTACAGGGAGCTCTGGAAACACCATATATTTT	CASSTGSSGNTIYF
few	TRBV5-4	TRBJ2-2	-	TGTGCCAGCAGCCTTACCACAGTTAACACCGGGGAGCTGTTTTTT	CASSLTTVNTGELFF
-	TRBV6-5	TRBJ2-3	-	TGTGCCAGCAGTGACTCCTTCGGAGATACGCAGTATTTT	CASSDSFGDTQYF
-	TRBV5-1	TRBJ1-1	TRBD1	TGCGCCAGCAGCTTGGGGCAGGGGGAAGATGAAGCTTTCTTT	CASSLGQGEDEAFF
-	TRBV6-8	TRBJ1-1	-	TGTGCCAGCAGTTACAGAAACACTGAAGCTTTCTTT	CASSYRNTEAFF
-	TRBV19	TRBJ2-1	-	TGTGCCAGTACCCCCTTTCTAGCGATAAGGAGCTCCTACAATGAGCAGTTCTTC	CASTPFLAIRSSYNEQFF
-	TRBV6-5	TRBJ1-5	TRBD1	TGTGCCAGCAGCAGACAGGGGAGCAATCAGCCCCAGCATTTT	CASSRQGSNQPQHF
-	TRBV27	TRBJ1-2	-	TGTGCCAGCAGCCCCAGGGGCCGGGAAGGCTACACCTTC	CASSPRGREGYTF
-	TRBV7-8	TRBJ2-7	TRBD2	TGTGCCAGCAGCTTAGAGGGGCGGGGGGGCCCCTACGAGCAGTACTTC	CASSLEGRGGPYEQYF
-	TRBV3-1/TRBV3-2	TRBJ1-4	-	TGTGCCAGCAGAAGGGGGGATGAAAAACTGTTTTTT	CASRRGDEKLFF
-	TRBV12-3/TRBV12-4	TRBJ2-5	-	TGTGCCAGCAGTTTAAAAGAGACCCAGTACTTC	CASSLKETQYF
-	TRBV13	TRBJ2-7	TRBD1	TGTGCCAGCAGCCCCGGGACAGGGGGCTCGGACGAGCAGTACTTC	CASSPGTGGSDEQYF
-	TRBV30	TRBJ1-5	TRBD1	TGTGCCTGGAGTTCCTACAGGGGGCCTCAGCCCCAGCATTTT	CAWSSYRGPQPQHF
-	TRBV7-9	TRBJ2-5	-	TGTGCCAGCAGCTGGAGCGGGTCTCGCGACGGTGGTGTTGAGACCCAGTACTTC	CASSWSGSRDGGVETQYF
-	TRBV19	TRBJ1-1	-	TGTGCCAGTACCTTGATCCCGATGGGGTACGTTCCGAGGACTGAAGCTTTCTTT	CASTLIPMGYVPRTEAFF
-	TRBV7-6	TRBJ1-1	TRBD1	TGTGCCAGCAGCTTAAAATGGGACAGCGACATGAACACTGAAGCTTTCTTT	CASSLKWDSDMNTEAFF
-	TRBV24-1	TRBJ2-1	-	TGTGCCACCAGTGACCATCGGGACGTAGACAATGAGCAGTTCTTC	CATSDHRDVDNEQFF
-	TRBV9	TRBJ2-1	-	TGTGCCAGCAGCGTAACTATGGGGCCCGATGAGCAGTTCTTC	CASSVTMGPDEQFF
-	TRBV27	TRBJ1-2	TRBD1	TGTGCCAGCAGTTTCGAACCCTCGGGCAGGGGGCTGATCTATGGCTACACCTTC	CASSFEPSGRGLIYGYTF
-	TRBV18	TRBJ1-2	-	TGTGCCAGCTCACTCAAGAGGGGCTTTACGTATGGCTACACCTTC	CASSLKRGFTYGYTF
-	TRBV20-1	TRBJ2-5	-	TGCAGTGCTAGTACGGGGGGCGGCGTCCAAGAGACCCAGTACTTC	CSASTGGGVQETQYF
-	TRBV20-1	TRBJ2-5	-	TGCAGTGCTAGTTTACTAATCGAGGGGACCCAGTACTTC	CSASLLIEGTQYF
-	TRBV6-6	TRBJ2-7	-	TGTGCCAGCAGCAAAAAGAAGGACAGACCTCCCTACGAGCAGTACTTC	CASSKKKDRPPYEQYF
-	TRBV5-1	TRBJ2-3	TRBD2	TGCGCCAGCAGCTCCCCTCTAGCGGGGGTCACAGATACGCAGTATTTT	CASSSPLAGVTDTQYF
-	TRBV4-2	TRBJ2-5	TRBD2	TGTGCCAGCAGACAAGAACTAGCGGGGGGGCCCGGAGAGACCCAGTACTTC	CASRQELAGGPGETQYF
-	TRBV13	TRBJ1-2	TRBD1	TGTGCCAGCAGCTTAGCGGAGGGACAGGGGGGAGTCTATGGCTACACCTTC	CASSLAEGQGGVYGYTF
-	TRBV7-9	TRBJ2-1	TRBD1	TGTGCCAGCAGCTCCAAGACGGGGACAGAGGTTAATAATGAGCAGTTCTTC	CASSSKTGTEVNNEQFF
-	TRBV4-3	TRBJ1-4	TRBD1	TGCGCCAGCAGCCAAGGGGACAGGGATCATGAAAAACTGTTTTTT	CASSQGDRDHEKLFF
-	TRBV2	TRBJ2-5	TRBD2	TGTGCCAGCAGGGGGGGGACTATCCAAGAGACCCAGTACTTC	CASRGGTIQETQYF
once	TRBV9	TRBJ1-6	TRBD1	TGTGCCAGCAGCCTTGGACAGGAAGGTTCACCCCTCCACTTT	CASSLGQEGSPLHF
once	TRBV29-1	TRBJ2-7	TRBD1	TGCAGCGTTGGCGGACGACAGGGGCCTACCTACGAGCAGTACTTC	CSVGGRQGPTYEQYF
few	TRBV19	TRBJ1-4	TRBD1	TGTGCCAGTACCGTACTGACAGGGAGAGAAAAACTGTTTTTT	CASTVLTGREKLFF
-	TRBV7-5	TRBJ2-7	-	TGTGCCAGAGGCCTCGGTGTCTACGAGCAGTACTTC	CARGLGVYEQYF
once	TRBV21-1	TRBJ1-6	-	TGTGCCAGCAGCACCCGGGACCAGTATTCACCCCTCCACTTT	CASSTRDQYSPLHF
-	TRBV7-2	TRBJ1-2	-	TGTGCCAGCAGCTTATGGCAGGGAGGATCCGGCTACACCTTC	CASSLWQGGSGYTF
once	TRBV24-1	TRBJ2-7	-	TGTGCCACCAGTGGGGGTTCCTACGAGCAGTACTTC	CATSGGSYEQYF
once	TRBV7-9	TRBJ2-7	TRBD1	TGTGCCAGCAGCTTCCCCGGACAGGGGGCCTACGAGCAGTACTTC	CASSFPGQGAYEQYF
-	TRBV21-1	TRBJ1-1	-	TGTGCCAGCAGCAAAAGGGCGAGGGGTAGGACTGAAGCTTTCTTT	CASSKRARGRTEAFF
-	TRBV5-1	TRBJ2-2	-	TGCGCCAGCAGCCCTCCCGGGCACTCGTTCACCGGGGAGCTGTTTTTT	CASSPPGHSFTGELFF
-	TRBV6-5	TRBJ1-2	-	TGTGCCAGCAGTCCAGGATCAGGGGCCGGCTACACCTTC	CASSPGSGAGYTF
once	TRBV6-5	TRBJ2-3	-	TGTGCCAGCAGTTACCTCATGGGAGCGCAGTATTTT	CASSYLMGAQYF
-	TRBV6-1	TRBJ2-3	-	TGTGCCAGCAGTTTGGGTTCGGTGGGGGATACGCAGTATTTT	CASSLGSVGDTQYF
once	TRBV19	TRBJ1-3	-	TGTGCCAGTAGCCGGATCTCTGGAAACACCATATATTTT	CASSRISGNTIYF
-	TRBV6-5	TRBJ1-1	-	TGTGCCAGCAGTACCCCCGTAAGCACTGAAGCTTTCTTT	CASSTPVSTEAFF
-	TRBV6-5	TRBJ1-1	-	TGTGCCAGCAGTTACTCGACGGTGAACACTGAAGCTTTCTTT	CASSYSTVNTEAFF
-	TRBV13	TRBJ2-3	TRBD2	TGTGCCAGCAGCTTAGGACTAGCGGGGGGTAACACAGATACGCAGTATTTT	CASSLGLAGGNTDTQYF
-	TRBV28	TRBJ2-2	TRBD2	TGTGCCAGCAGGCCGACCGGGACTAGAATCACCGGGGAGCTGTTTTTT	CASRPTGTRITGELFF